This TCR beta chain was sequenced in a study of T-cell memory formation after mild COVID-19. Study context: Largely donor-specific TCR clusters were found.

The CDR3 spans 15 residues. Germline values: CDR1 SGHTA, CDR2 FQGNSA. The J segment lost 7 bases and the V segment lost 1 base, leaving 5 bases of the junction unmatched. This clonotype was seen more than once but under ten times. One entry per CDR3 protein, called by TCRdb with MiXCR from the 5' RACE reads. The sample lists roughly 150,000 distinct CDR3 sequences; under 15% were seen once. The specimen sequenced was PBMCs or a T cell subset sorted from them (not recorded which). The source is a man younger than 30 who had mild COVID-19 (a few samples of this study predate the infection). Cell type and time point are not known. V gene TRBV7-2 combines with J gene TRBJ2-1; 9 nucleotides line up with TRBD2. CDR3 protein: CASSLGAAGGNEQFF. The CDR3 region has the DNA TGTGCCAGCAGCTTAGGGGCAGCGGGGGGAAATGAGCAGTTCTTC. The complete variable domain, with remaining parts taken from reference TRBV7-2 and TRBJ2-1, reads GAGVSQSPSNKVTEKGKDVELRCDPISGHTALYWYRQSLGQGLEFLIYFQGNSAPDKSGLPSDRFSAERTGGSVSTLTIQRTQQEDSAVYLCASSLGAAGGNEQFFGPGTRLTVL.